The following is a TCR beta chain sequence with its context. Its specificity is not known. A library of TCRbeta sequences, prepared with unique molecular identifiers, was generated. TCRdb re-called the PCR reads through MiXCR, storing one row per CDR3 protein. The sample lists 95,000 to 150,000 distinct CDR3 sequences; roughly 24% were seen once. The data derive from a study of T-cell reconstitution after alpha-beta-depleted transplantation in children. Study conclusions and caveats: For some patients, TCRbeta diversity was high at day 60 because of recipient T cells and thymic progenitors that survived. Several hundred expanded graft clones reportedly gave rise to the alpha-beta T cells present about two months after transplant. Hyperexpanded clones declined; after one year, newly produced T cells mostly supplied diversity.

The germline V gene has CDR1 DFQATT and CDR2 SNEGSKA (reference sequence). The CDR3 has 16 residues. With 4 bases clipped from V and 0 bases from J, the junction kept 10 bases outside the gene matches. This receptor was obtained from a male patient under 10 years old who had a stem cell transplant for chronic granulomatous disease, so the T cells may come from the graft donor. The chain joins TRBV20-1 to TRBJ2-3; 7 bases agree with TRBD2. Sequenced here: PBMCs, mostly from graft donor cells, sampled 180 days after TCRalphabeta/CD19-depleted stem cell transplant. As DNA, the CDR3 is TGCAGTGCTACTATCGGGGGACTATCTAGCACAGATACGCAGTATTTT. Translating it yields CSATIGGLSSTDTQYF.